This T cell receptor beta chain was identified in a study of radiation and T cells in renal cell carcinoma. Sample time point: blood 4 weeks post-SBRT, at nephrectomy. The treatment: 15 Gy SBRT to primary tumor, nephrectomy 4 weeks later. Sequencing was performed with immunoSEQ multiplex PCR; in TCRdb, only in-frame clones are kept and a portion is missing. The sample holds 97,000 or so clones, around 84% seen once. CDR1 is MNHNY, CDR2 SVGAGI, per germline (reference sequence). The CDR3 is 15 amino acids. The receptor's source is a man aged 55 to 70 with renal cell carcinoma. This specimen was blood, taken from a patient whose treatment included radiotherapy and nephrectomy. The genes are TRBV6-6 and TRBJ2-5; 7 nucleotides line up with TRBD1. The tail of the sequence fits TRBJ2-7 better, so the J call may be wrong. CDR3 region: CASNPSGTASYEQYF. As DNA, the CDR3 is TGTGCCAGCAACCCGTCCGGGACAGCCTCCTACGAGCAGTACTTC.